Listed below are T cell receptor beta chains from one sample, sequenced in a study of Graves' ophthalmopathy and Graves' hyperthyroidism. Using its own MiXCR run on the multiplex PCR reads, TCRdb lists one record per CDR3 protein. The sample has 650,000 to 800,000 distinct CDR3 sequences, about two fifths seen once. The sample taken for sequencing was peripheral blood. Receptor source: an adult man with Graves' ophthalmopathy. Both conserved end residues are trimmed from each CDR3.

V gene	J gene	CDR3 protein
TRBV2	TRBJ1-6	ASRQGNNSPLH
TRBV24-1	TRBJ1-6	ATPTHLSYNSPLH
TRBV10-3	TRBJ1-1	AISTGGALNTEAF
TRBV4-3	TRBJ2-5	ASSQRQGETQY
TRBV5-1	TRBJ2-5	ASSLEQGAFQETQY
TRBV7-2	TRBJ1-2	ASSIAGTALNGYT
TRBV5-1	TRBJ2-7	ASSLRQSPGLAGVGSYEQY
TRBV10-3	TRBJ2-5	AISEGQDTQY
TRBV2	TRBJ2-5	ASHTRGQGETQY
TRBV5-1	TRBJ2-5	ASSFLQGRSQETQY
TRBV9	TRBJ1-4	ASSLGVATNEKLF
TRBV10-3	TRBJ2-6	AISPGSSGANVLT
TRBV7-9	TRBJ1-1	ASSLGQVAF
TRBV29-1	TRBJ1-2	SVEWTPNYGYT
TRBV7-8	TRBJ2-7	ANSLRPYEQY
TRBV3-1	TRBJ1-6	ASSLQGASSPLH
TRBV19	TRBJ2-7	ASSFPGTGAREQY
TRBV7-2	TRBJ1-1	ASSRAMNTEAF
TRBV7-8	TRBJ2-2	ASRRLAKETGELF
TRBV29-1	TRBJ2-7	SAKGQGGYEQY
TRBV12-3/TRBV12-4	TRBJ1-1	ASSLQAVGTEAF
TRBV14	TRBJ1-4	ASSQDSTTNEKLF
TRBV2	TRBJ2-3	ASSDRQGADTQY
TRBV4-3	TRBJ1-1	ASSQERVNTEAF
TRBV25-1	TRBJ1-4	ASSDYGYLEKLF
TRBV2	TRBJ2-2	ASSEVITGELF
TRBV6-6	TRBJ1-1	ASSYSMGDGNTEAF
TRBV10-3	TRBJ2-7	AISESAPNRGLNEQY
TRBV12-3/TRBV12-4	TRBJ2-7	ASSPGDRAYEQY
TRBV2	TRBJ1-1	ASSLPHRGEITEAF
TRBV4-1	TRBJ1-2	ASSPGQGGGGYT
TRBV2	TRBJ1-5	ASNQGVVQPQH
TRBV13	TRBJ2-7	ASSRKGVGTYEQY
TRBV2	TRBJ2-7	ASRQGNVGEQY
TRBV25-1	TRBJ2-5	ASSASRGGQETQY
TRBV9	TRBJ2-5	ASSPGSGGALETQY
TRBV6-2/TRBV6-3	TRBJ1-5	ASSLLQYSNQPQH
TRBV7-9	TRBJ1-4	ASSWTTNTNEKLF
TRBV25-1	TRBJ2-3	ASSDRTGTTDTQY
TRBV12-3/TRBV12-4	TRBJ1-5	ASSPDRGRNQPQH
TRBV7-9	TRBJ1-1	ASSLSGGLNTEAF
TRBV6-5	TRBJ1-4	ASSQSRSEKLF
TRBV25-1	TRBJ1-5	ASSADRGHNQPQH